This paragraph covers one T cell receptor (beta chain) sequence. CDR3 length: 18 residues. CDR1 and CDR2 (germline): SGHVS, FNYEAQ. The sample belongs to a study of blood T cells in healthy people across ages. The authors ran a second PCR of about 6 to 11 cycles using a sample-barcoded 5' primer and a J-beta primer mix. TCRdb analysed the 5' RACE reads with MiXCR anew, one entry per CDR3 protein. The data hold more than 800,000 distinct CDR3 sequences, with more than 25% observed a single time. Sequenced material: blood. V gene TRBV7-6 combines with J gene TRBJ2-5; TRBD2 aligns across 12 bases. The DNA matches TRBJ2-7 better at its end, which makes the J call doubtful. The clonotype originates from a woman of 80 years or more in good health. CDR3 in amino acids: CASSLTSGGYPDTYEQYF. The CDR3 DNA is TGTGCCAGCAGCTTAACTAGCGGGGGGTATCCCGATACCTACGAGCAGTACTTC.